Listed below are T cell receptor beta chains from one sample, sequenced in a study of blood T cell repertoires in COVID-19. The protocol was immunoSEQ multiplex PCR, while the TCRdb copy is restricted to in-frame clones and leaves out a portion. Counted here are 30,000 to 45,000 clones, roughly 88% occurring once; the ten biggest clones make up about 4.9%. The sample comprised peripheral blood. These receptor sequences come from a woman between 65 and 79 years old with active COVID-19. Each CDR3 is given with its conserved first and last residue. The D gene is left open where the match is weak. Only some rows state a clone size, as once, few, many or a class for expanded clones.

v_call,clone_size,j_call,d_call,cdr3_nt,cdr3_aa
TRBV19,-,TRBJ2-1,TRBD2,TGTGCCACGGGACTAGCGGGGGGGCGAAATGAGCAGTTCTTC,CATGLAGGRNEQFF
TRBV6-2/TRBV6-3,few,TRBJ1-3,TRBD1,TGTGCCAGCAGCTTGACAGGGGACCCTCGCTCTGGAAACACCATATATTTT,CASSLTGDPRSGNTIYF
TRBV3-1/TRBV3-2,-,TRBJ1-1,TRBD1,TGTGCCAGCAGCCGAGGACAGGGATTAGGCGTGAACACTGAAGCTTTCTTT,CASSRGQGLGVNTEAFF
TRBV5-1,-,TRBJ1-1,-,TGCGCCAGCAGATCCAGGGTTTTTAACGGTGAAGCTTTCTTT,CASRSRVFNGEAFF
TRBV10-2,-,TRBJ1-4,-,TGCGCCAGCAGTGACCGGGGGATTAATGAAAAACTGTTTTTT,CASSDRGINEKLFF
TRBV7-9,few,TRBJ1-1,-,TGTGCCAGCAGAGGGGTGTGGACTGAAGCTTTCTTT,CASRGVWTEAFF
TRBV19,-,TRBJ2-1,-,TGTGCCAGTAAACTCGTGGGGCAGACTCACAATGAGCAGTTCTTC,CASKLVGQTHNEQFF
TRBV5-1,-,TRBJ2-3,-,TGCGCCAGCAGCTTGGATCCGAGCACAGATACGCAGTATTTT,CASSLDPSTDTQYF
TRBV21-1,few,TRBJ1-2,-,TGTGCCAGCAGCACGGACAGGGAACTCCCATTTGGCTACACCTTC,CASSTDRELPFGYTF
TRBV28,-,TRBJ2-5,-,TGTGCCAGCAGTTTTATCGGGGGGCTCTTAGAGACCCAGTACTTC,CASSFIGGLLETQYF
TRBV18,-,TRBJ2-3,-,TGTGCCAGCTCACCACGCGGAGATACGCAGTATTTT,CASSPRGDTQYF
TRBV7-3,-,TRBJ1-1,TRBD1,TGTGCCAGCAGCCGGGACAGTATGATGAACACTGAAGCTTTCTTT,CASSRDSMMNTEAFF